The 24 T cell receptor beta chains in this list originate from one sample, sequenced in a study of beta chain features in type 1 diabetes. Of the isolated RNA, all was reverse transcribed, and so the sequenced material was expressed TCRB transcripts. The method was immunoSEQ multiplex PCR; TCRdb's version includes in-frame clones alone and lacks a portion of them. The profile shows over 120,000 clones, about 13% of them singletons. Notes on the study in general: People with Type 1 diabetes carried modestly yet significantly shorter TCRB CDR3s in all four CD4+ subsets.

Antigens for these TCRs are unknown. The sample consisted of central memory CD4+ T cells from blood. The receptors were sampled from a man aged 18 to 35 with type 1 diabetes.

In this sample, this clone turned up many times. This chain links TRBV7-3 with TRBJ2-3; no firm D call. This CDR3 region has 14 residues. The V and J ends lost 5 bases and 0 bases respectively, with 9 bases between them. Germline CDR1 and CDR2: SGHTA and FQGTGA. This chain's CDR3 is CASSQDRSTDTQYF. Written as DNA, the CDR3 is TGTGCCAGCAGCCAGGACCGGAGCACAGATACGCAGTATTTT.

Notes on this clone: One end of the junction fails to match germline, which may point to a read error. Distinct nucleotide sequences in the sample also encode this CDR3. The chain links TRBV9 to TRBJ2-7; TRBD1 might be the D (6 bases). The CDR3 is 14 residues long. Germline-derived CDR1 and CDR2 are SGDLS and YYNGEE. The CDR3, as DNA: TGCGCCAGCAGCGCCGGGACAACCACCTACGAGCAGTACTTC. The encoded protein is CASSAGTTTYEQYF.

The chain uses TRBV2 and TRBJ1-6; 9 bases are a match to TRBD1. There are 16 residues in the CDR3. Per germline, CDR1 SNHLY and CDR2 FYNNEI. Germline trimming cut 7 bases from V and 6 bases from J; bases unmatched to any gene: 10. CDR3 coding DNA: TGTGCCAGCATCCTCCACGGGGACAGGGCTAATTCACCCCTCCACTTT. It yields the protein CASILHGDRANSPLHF.

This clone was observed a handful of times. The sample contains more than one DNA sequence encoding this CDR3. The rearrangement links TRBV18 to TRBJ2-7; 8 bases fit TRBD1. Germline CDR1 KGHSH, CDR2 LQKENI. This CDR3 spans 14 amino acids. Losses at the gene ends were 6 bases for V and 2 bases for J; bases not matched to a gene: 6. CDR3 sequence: CASSPGTGTYEQYF. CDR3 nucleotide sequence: TGTGCCAGCTCTCCCGGGACAGGAACCTACGAGCAGTACTTC.

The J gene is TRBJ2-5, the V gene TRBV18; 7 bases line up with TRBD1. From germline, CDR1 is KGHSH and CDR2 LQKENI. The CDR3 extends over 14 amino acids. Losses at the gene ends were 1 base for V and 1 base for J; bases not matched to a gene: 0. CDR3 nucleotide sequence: TGTGCCAGCTCACCACGGGACAGCCAAGAGACCCAGTACTTC. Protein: CASSPRDSQETQYF.

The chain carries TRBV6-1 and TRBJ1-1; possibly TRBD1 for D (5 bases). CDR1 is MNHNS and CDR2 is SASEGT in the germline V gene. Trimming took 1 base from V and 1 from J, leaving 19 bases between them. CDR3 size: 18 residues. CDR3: CASSEDPILTDKNTEAFF. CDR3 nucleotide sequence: TGTGCCAGCAGTGAAGACCCGATACTGACAGACAAGAACACTGAAGCTTTCTTT.

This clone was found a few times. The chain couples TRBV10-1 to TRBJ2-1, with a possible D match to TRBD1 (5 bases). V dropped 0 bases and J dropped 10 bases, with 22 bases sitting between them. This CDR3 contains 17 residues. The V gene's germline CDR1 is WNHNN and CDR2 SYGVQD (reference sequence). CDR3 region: CASSESLGTGRLGEQFF. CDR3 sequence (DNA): TGCGCCAGCAGTGAGTCTTTGGGAACAGGCCGCCTCGGAGAGCAGTTCTTC.

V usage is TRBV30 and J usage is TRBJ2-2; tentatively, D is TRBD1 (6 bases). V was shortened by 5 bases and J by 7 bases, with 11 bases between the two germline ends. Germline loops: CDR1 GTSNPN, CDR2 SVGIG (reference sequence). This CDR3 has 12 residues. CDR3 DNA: TGTGCCTGGGGAGGCAGGGGCGGGGAGCTGTTTTTT. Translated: CAWGGRGGELFF.

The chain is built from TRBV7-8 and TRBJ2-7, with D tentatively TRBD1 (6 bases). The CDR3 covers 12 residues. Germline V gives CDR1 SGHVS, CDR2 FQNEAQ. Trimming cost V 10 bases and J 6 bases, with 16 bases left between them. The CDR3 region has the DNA TGTGCCAACCTAGGGGGAAGCGGCGAGCAGTACTTC. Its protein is CANLGGSGEQYF.

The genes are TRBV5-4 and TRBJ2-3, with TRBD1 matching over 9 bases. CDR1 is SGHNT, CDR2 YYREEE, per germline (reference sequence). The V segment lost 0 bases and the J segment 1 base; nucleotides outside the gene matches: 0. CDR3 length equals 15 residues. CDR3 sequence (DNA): TGTGCCAGCAGCTTGGGGACAGGGGGCACAGATACGCAGTATTTT. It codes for CASSLGTGGTDTQYF.

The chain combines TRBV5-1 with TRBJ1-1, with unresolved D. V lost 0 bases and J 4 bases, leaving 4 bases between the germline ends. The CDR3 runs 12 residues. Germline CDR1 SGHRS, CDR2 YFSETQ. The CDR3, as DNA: TGCGCCAGCAGCTTGGGGAGCACTGAAGCTTTCTTT. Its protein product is CASSLGSTEAFF.

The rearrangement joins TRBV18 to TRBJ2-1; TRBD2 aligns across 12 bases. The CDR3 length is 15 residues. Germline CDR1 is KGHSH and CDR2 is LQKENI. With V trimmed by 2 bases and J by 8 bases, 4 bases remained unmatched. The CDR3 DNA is TGTGCCAGCTCACCATCGCGGACTAGCGGGGATGAGCAGTTCTTC. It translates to CASSPSRTSGDEQFF.

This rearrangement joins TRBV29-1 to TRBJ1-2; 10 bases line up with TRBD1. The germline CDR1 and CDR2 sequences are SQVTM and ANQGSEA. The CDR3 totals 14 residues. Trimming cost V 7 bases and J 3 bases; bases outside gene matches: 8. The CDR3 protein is CSAAPGTGDYGYTF. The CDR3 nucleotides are TGCAGCGCGGCCCCCGGGACAGGGGACTATGGCTACACCTTC.

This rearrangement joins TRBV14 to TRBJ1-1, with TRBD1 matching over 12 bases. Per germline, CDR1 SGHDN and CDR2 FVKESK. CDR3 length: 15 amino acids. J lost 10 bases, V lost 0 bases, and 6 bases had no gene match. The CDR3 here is CASSQDSGTGGRAFF. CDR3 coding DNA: TGTGCCAGCAGCCAAGATTCGGGGACAGGGGGCAGAGCTTTCTTT.

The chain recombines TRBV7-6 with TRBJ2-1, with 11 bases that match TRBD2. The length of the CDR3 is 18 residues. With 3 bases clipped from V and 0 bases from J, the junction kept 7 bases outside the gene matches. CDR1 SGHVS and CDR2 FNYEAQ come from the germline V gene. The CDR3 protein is CASSLGTSGGSSYNEQFF. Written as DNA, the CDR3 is TGTGCCAGCAGCTTGGGGACTAGCGGAGGGAGCTCCTACAATGAGCAGTTCTTC.

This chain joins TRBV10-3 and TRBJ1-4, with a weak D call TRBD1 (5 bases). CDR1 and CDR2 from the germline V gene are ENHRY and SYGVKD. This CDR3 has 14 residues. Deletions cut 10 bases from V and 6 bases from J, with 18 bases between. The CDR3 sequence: CATPSATGDEKLFF. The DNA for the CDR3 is TGTGCCACCCCCTCGGCCACAGGAGATGAAAAACTGTTTTTT.

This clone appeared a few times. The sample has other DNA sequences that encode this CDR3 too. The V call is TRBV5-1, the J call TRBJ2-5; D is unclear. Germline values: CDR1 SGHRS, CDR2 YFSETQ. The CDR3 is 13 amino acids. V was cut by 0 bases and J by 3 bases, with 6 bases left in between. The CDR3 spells CASSLGSEETQYF. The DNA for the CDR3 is TGCGCCAGCAGCTTGGGATCAGAAGAGACCCAGTACTTC.

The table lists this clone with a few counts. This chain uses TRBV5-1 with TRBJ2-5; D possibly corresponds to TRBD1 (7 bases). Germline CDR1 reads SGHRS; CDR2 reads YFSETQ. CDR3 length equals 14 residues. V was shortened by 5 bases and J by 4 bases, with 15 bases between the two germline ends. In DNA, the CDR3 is TGCGCCAGCAGAACAGGGGAGGAAGGAGAGACCCAGTACTTC. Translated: CASRTGEEGETQYF. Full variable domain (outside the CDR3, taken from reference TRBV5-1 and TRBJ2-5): KAGVTQTPRYLIKTRGQQVTLSCSPISGHRSVSWYQQTPGQGLQFLFEYFSETQRNKGNFPGRFSGRQFSNSRSEMNVSTLELGDSALYLCASRTGEEGETQYFGPGTRLLVL.

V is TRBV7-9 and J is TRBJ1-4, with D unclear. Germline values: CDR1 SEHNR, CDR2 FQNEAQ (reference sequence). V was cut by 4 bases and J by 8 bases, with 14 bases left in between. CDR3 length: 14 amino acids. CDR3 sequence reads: CASSSTPSWEKLFF. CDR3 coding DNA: TGTGCCAGCAGCTCTACCCCTTCTTGGGAAAAACTGTTTTTT.

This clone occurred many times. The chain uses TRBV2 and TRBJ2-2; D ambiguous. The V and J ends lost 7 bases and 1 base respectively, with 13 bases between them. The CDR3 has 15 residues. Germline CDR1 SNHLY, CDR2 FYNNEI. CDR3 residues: CASKMRTQNTGELFF. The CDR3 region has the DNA TGTGCCAGCAAAATGAGGACCCAGAACACCGGGGAGCTGTTTTTT. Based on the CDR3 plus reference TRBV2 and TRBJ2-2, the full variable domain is EPEVTQTPSHQVTQMGQEVILRCVPISNHLYFYWYRQILGQKVEFLVSFYNNEISEKSEIFDDQFSVERPDGSNFTLKIRSTKLEDSAMYFCASKMRTQNTGELFFGEGSRLTVL.

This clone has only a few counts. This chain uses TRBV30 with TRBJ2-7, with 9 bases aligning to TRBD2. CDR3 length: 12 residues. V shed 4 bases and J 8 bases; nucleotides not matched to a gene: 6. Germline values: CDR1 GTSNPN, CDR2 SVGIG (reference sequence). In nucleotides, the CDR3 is TGTGCCTGGAATGCGGGGGGGACGAAGCAGTACTTC. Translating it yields CAWNAGGTKQYF. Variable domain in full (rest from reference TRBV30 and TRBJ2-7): SQTIHQWPATLVQPVGSPLSLECTVEGTSNPNLYWYRQAAGRGLQLLFYSVGIGQISSEVPQNLSASRPQDRQFILSSKKLLLSDSGFYLCAWNAGGTKQYFGPGTRLTVT.

The CDR3 bases are TGTGCCAGCAGAGATGGACAGGCGAGTGGCTACACCTTC. Translating it yields CASRDGQASGYTF. The chain combines TRBV6-1 with TRBJ1-2; TRBD1 aligns across 7 bases. Trimming at V came to 6 bases and at J to 7 bases, leaving 8 bases not matched to a gene. Germline V gene lookup returns CDR1 MNHNS and CDR2 SASEGT. The CDR3 length is 13 residues.

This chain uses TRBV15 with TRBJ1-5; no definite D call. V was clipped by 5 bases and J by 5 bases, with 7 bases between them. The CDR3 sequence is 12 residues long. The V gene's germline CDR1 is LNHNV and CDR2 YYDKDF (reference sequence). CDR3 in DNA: TGTGCCACCAGCCTCTCTTATCAGCCCCAGCATTTT. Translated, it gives CATSLSYQPQHF.

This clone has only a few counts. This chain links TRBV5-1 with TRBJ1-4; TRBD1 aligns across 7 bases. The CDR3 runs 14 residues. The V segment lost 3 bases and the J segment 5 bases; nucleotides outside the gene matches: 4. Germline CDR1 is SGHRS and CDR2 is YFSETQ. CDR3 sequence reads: CASSSGTENEKLFF. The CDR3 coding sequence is TGCGCCAGCAGCTCCGGGACAGAAAATGAAAAACTGTTTTTT.